This T cell receptor beta chain stems from a study of shared clonotypes between healthy human individuals. Clones were sequenced by immunoSEQ multiplex PCR, and TCRdb holds only the in-frame ones, with some missing. The table includes 2 million to 3 million clones, over 85% detected once. Per germline, CDR1 SQVTM and CDR2 ANQGSEA. V lost 6 bases and J 5 bases, leaving 13 bases between the germline ends. The CDR3 spans 12 residues. About this clone itself: No antigen is known for it. Other DNA variants within this sample encode the same CDR3.

Findings and caveats of the study: Non-shared clonotypes showed lower generation probabilities than clonotypes common to all four donors.

This receptor was obtained from a man aged 18 to 29 in good health. Some clones in this sample may be carry-over from other donors' samples. The sample comprised naive CD4+ T cells from PBMCs. The subset is: CD45RA+ positively selected. The chain recombines TRBV29-1 with TRBJ1-1; TRBD1 might be the D (5 bases). Here the CDR3 DNA reads TGCAGCGTGGGGCGGGGTAGGACTGAAGCTTTCTTT. It translates to CSVGRGRTEAFF.